The present TCR beta chain was sequenced within a study of chemoradiotherapy in HPV16-positive cancers. General study results and limits: In HPV16-positive patients, HPV-responsive T-cell expansion tracked better recurrence-free survival. Functional assays defining HPV-specific T cells used only two HPV16-positive patients. During treatment, candidate HPV-specific clones and E7-related motifs expanded in tumor.

The CDR3 extends over 13 amino acids. V lost 4 bases and J 2 bases, leaving 8 bases between the germline ends. The germline V gene encodes CDR1 MDHEN and CDR2 SYDVKM. Over chemoradiotherapy, repertoires were sampled more than once. As to this clone: What it recognizes is unknown.

Assay: immunoSEQ multiplex PCR; the TCRdb copy retains only in-frame clones and omits some. This sample has about 68,000 clones; approximately 91% occur once, and the top ten carry 4% to 4.5%. The sequencing used blood, collected from a patient who underwent chemoradiotherapy. The rearrangement joins TRBV28 to TRBJ1-2, with TRBD1 as a possible D gene (6 bases). The sequence came from a human donor with HPV-associated anogenital cancer. CDR3 loop: CASSWDNNYGYTF. The CDR3 DNA follows: TGTGCCAGCAGTTGGGACAACAACTATGGCTACACCTTC.